The sequence of this T cell receptor beta chain was determined in a study of blood T cell repertoires in COVID-19. The overall study: Acute-phase and convalescent COVID-19 samples originated in the United States, Italy and Spain. T cells, B-cell-depleted T cells, or PBMCs provided the cDNA or gDNA that served as material.

Donors in Cohort 3 counted as recovered after two negative PCRs, clearance, or symptom resolution. Germline values: CDR1 LNHDA, CDR2 SQIVND (reference sequence). With 5 bases clipped from V and 11 bases from J, the junction kept 14 bases outside the gene matches. The CDR3 runs to 14 residues. Libraries were prepared by immunoSEQ multiplex PCR; TCRdb keeps only in-frame clonotypes and omits some of them. Found here are some 200,000 clones, more than 65% of them singletons; the top ten hold 6.5% to 9.5%. The chain recombines TRBV19 with TRBJ1-1; 7 bases fit TRBD1. Input material: PBMCs or T cells enriched from blood (not recorded which). The receptor comes from a man in his forties or fifties who had recovered from COVID-19. Here the CDR3 reads CASSASGTAVVAFF. The DNA of the CDR3 is TGTGCCAGTAGTGCTTCCGGGACAGCGGTAGTGGCTTTCTTT.